These 10 T cell receptor beta chains originate from one sample sequenced in a study of T cells in Graves' hyperthyroidism and ophthalmopathy. TCR beta CDR3 sequences were amplified from RNA transcripts. HTBI primers drove first-round RT-PCR of the TCR CDR3. A single record per CDR3 protein comes from TCRdb applying MiXCR to the multiplex PCR reads. This table holds 300,000 to 450,000 distinct CDR3 sequences, 14% to 15% found once. Sequenced input: blood. The origin of the receptors is a woman in her 30s with Graves' hyperthyroidism.

At least ten counts were recorded for this clonotype. This chain joins TRBV20-1 and TRBJ2-7; 8 nucleotides agree with TRBD2. This CDR3 is built from 15 residues. V lost 4 bases to trimming and J lost 4 bases; unmatched junction nucleotides: 12. Germline V lookup: CDR1 DFQATT, CDR2 SNEGSKA (reference sequence). The chain's CDR3 is CSAKNSGTVGYEQYF. Here the CDR3 DNA reads TGCAGTGCTAAGAATAGCGGGACGGTGGGATACGAGCAGTACTTC.

The rearrangement uses TRBV6-1 and TRBJ2-2, with 11 nucleotides matching TRBD2. The ends lost 6 bases at V and 2 bases at J; junction bases unmatched: 5. This CDR3 is 16 amino acids long. CDR1 MNHNS and CDR2 SASEGT come from the germline V gene. CDR3 nucleotides: TGTGCCAGCAGAGGACTAGCGGGTGGAAACACCGGGGAGCTGTTTTTT. Its protein is CASRGLAGGNTGELFF.

In this sample, this clonotype turned up a few times. The chain is built from TRBV6-1 and TRBJ1-1; weak D call: TRBD1 (5 bases). Per germline, CDR1 MNHNS and CDR2 SASEGT. V was cut by 5 bases and J by 5 bases, with 18 bases left in between. This CDR3 region has 15 residues. In DNA form, the CDR3 reads TGTGCCAGCAGTCCAAATCCGGACGGGGCGACTGAAGCTTTCTTT. It specifies CASSPNPDGATEAFF.

This clonotype occurred many times. The rearrangement joins TRBV30 to TRBJ1-5; D unresolved. V was clipped by 1 base and J by 3 bases, with 10 bases between them. The CDR3 contains 14 residues. CDR1 is GTSNPN, CDR2 SVGIG, per germline (reference sequence). The chain's CDR3 is CAWSGRAFNQPQHF. CDR3 nucleotides: TGTGCCTGGAGTGGGAGGGCATTCAATCAGCCCCAGCATTTT.

The table lists this clonotype with many counts. This chain uses TRBV7-3 with TRBJ1-1; 7 bases map to TRBD1. The CDR3 contains 14 residues. CDR1 is SGHTA and CDR2 is FQGTGA in the germline V gene. V was clipped by 5 bases and J by 4 bases; unmatched bases: 7. The CDR3: CASSAYRDSTEAFF. The CDR3 nucleotides are TGTGCCAGCAGCGCGTACCGGGACAGCACTGAAGCTTTCTTT.

This clonotype has ten or more counts. The chain is built from TRBV12-5 and TRBJ2-1; TRBD2 matches at 10 bases. The CDR3 spans 16 residues. Per germline, CDR1 LGHNT and CDR2 FRNRAP. V gave up 4 bases and J gave up 7 bases; unmatched junction bases: 10. The CDR3 DNA is TGTGCTAGTGGTTGGACCGGGACTAGCGCCCCTAATGAGCAGTTCTTC. Amino acids: CASGWTGTSAPNEQFF.

This clonotype was seen many times. The chain combines TRBV28 with TRBJ2-7; D remains ambiguous. Germline assignment: CDR1 MDHEN and CDR2 SYDVKM. Between the trimmed V and J ends, which lost 6 bases and 2 bases, there was a span of 8 bases. CDR3 length: 12 amino acids. CDR3 in amino acids: CASSFSPYEQYF. The CDR3 DNA reads TGTGCCAGCAGCTTTTCCCCCTACGAGCAGTACTTC.

The rearrangement joins TRBV7-3 to TRBJ1-4; possibly TRBD1 for D (6 bases). Germline V CDR1 and CDR2: SGHTA, FQGTGA. The CDR3 spans 17 residues. With 2 bases removed from V and 4 bases from J, the gap between germline ends came to 17 bases. In DNA form, the CDR3 reads TGTGCCAGCAGCTTATTGGGCGACAGGACACTTAATGAAAAACTGTTTTTT. Translating gives CASSLLGDRTLNEKLFF.

On this clonotype itself: This may stem from a read error, because a much larger clone lies one nucleotide away. The gene calls are TRBV29-1 and TRBJ2-2; 7 nucleotides agree with TRBD2. This CDR3 has 13 residues. Germline CDR1 SQVTM, CDR2 ANQGSEA. The V gene end was trimmed by 5 bases and the J gene end by 7 bases; junction bases not matched to a gene: 7. The CDR3 spells CSVRGVYSGELFF. As DNA, the CDR3 is TGCAGCGTTCGGGGGGTCTATAGCGGGGAGCTGTTTTTT.

The gene calls are TRBV28 and TRBJ1-2, with 10 bases fitting TRBD1. Germline V gene lookup returns CDR1 MDHEN and CDR2 SYDVKM. V lost 6 bases to trimming and J lost 7 bases; unmatched junction nucleotides: 8. The CDR3 is 14 amino acids. CDR3 DNA sequence: TGTGCCAGCAGAACAATACGGACAGGGGGTGGCTACACCTTC. Its protein is CASRTIRTGGGYTF.